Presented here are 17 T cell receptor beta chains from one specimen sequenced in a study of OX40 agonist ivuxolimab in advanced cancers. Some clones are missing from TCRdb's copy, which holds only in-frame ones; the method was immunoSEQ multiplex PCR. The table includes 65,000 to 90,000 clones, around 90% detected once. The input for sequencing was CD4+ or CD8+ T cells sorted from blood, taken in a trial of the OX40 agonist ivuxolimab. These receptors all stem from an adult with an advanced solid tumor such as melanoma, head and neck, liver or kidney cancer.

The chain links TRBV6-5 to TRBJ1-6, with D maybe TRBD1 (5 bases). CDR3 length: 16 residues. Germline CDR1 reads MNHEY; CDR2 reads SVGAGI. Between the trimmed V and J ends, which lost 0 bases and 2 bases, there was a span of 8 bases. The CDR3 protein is CASSYSRGTYNSPLHF. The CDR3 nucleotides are TGTGCCAGCAGTTACTCTAGGGGCACCTATAATTCACCCCTCCACTTT.

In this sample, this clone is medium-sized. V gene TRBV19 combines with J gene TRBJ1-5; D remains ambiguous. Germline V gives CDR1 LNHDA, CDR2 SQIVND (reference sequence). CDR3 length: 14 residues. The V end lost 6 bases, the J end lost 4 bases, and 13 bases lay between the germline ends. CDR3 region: CASSPGTLNQPQHF. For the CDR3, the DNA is TGTGCCAGTAGCCCTGGAACACTTAATCAGCCCCAGCATTTT.

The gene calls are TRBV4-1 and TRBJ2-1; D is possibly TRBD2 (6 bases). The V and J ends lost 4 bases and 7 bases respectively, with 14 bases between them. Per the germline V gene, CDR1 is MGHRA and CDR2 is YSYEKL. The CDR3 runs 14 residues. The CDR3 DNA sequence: TGCGCCAGCAGCCTTACCGGGACTGAAAATGAGCAGTTCTTC. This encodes CASSLTGTENEQFF.

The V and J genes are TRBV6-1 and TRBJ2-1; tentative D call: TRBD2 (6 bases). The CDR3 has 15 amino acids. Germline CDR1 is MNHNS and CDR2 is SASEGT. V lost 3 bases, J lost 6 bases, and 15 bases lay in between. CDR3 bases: TGTGCCAGCAGTGAGCAAGCGGGCTCTTTCAATGAGCAGTTCTTC. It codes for CASSEQAGSFNEQFF.

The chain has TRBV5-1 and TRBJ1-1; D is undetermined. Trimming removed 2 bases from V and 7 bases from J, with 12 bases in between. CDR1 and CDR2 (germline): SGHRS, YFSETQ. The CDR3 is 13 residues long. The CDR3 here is CASSLSSRGEAFF. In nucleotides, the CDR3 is TGCGCCAGCAGCTTATCGTCTCGGGGTGAAGCTTTCTTT.

The CDR3 sequence is CASRETGIGTRRYEQYF. CDR3 sequence (DNA): TGTGCCAGCAGGGAAACAGGGATAGGGACTAGACGATACGAGCAGTACTTC. V gene TRBV6-1 combines with J gene TRBJ2-7; 8 positions match TRBD2. CDR3 length: 17 residues. Unmatched junction bases numbered 17, after V lost 6 bases and J lost 4 bases. CDR1 is MNHNS and CDR2 is SASEGT in the germline V gene.

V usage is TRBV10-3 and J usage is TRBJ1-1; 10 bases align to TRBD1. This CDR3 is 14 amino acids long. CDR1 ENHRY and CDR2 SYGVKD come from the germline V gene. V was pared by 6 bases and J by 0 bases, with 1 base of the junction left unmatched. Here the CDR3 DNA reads TGTGCCATCAGGGGACAGGGGATGAACACTGAAGCTTTCTTT. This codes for CAIRGQGMNTEAFF.

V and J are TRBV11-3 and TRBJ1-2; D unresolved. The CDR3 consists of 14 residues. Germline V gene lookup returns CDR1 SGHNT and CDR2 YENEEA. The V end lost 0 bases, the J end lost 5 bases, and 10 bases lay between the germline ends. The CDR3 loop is CASSLEWTGYGYTF. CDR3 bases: TGTGCCAGCAGCTTAGAGTGGACGGGTTATGGCTACACCTTC.

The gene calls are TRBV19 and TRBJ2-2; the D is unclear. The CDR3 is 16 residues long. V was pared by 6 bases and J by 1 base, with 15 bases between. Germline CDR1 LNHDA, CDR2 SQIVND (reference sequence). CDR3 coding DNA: TGTGCCAGTAGCCCAGGACGGAAAAAGAACACCGGGGAGCTGTTTTTT. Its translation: CASSPGRKKNTGELFF.

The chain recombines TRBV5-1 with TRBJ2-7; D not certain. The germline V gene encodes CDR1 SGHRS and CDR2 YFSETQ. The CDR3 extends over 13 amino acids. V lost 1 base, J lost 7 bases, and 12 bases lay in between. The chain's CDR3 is CASSLMVGVEQYF. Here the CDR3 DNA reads TGCGCCAGCAGCTTGATGGTTGGGGTGGAGCAGTACTTC.

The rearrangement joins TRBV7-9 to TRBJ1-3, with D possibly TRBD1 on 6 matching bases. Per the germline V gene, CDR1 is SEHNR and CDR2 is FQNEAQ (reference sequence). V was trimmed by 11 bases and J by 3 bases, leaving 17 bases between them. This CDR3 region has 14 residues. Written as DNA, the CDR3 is TGTGCCTTTGATCGGGGGGCTATTGGAAACACCATATATTTT. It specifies CAFDRGAIGNTIYF.

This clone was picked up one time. The CDR3 nucleotides are TGTGCCAGCAGCTCTAAAATAGCGGGAGCCGGGGAGCTGTTTTTT. This codes for CASSSKIAGAGELFF. This sequence joins TRBV5-6 and TRBJ2-2; 9 nucleotides align to TRBD2. Germline lookup yields CDR1 SGHDT and CDR2 YYEEEE. This CDR3 comprises 15 residues. V lost 3 bases to trimming and J lost 6 bases; unmatched junction nucleotides: 6.

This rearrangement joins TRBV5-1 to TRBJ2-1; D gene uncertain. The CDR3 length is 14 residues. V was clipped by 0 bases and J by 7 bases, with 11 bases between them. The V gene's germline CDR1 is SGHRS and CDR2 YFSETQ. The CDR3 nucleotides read TGCGCCAGCAGCTTGGCAGATAGCCGTAATGAGCAGTTCTTC. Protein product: CASSLADSRNEQFF.

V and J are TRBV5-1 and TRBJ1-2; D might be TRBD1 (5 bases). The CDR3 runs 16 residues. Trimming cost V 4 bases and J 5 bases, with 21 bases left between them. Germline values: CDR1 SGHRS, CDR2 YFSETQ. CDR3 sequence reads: CASSPGGVARIYGYTF. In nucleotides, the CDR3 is TGCGCCAGCAGCCCGGGGGGGGTCGCCCGAATATATGGCTACACCTTC. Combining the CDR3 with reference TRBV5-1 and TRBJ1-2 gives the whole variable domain KAGVTQTPRYLIKTRGQQVTLSCSPISGHRSVSWYQQTPGQGLQFLFEYFSETQRNKGNFPGRFSGRQFSNSRSEMNVSTLELGDSALYLCASSPGGVARIYGYTFGSGTRLTVV.

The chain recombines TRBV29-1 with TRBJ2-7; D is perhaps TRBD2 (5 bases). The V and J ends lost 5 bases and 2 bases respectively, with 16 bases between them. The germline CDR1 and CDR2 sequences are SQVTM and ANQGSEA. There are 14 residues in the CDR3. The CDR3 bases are TGCAGCGTTTCTACGGGCGGAGGAGCCTACGAGCAGTACTTC. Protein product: CSVSTGGGAYEQYF.

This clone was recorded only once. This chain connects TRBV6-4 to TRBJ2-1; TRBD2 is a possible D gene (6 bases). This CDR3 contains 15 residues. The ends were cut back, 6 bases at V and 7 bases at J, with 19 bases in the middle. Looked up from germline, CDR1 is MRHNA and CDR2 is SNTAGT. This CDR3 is CASRKAGTPQNEQFF. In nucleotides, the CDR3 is TGTGCCAGCAGAAAGGCCGGGACTCCCCAAAATGAGCAGTTCTTC.

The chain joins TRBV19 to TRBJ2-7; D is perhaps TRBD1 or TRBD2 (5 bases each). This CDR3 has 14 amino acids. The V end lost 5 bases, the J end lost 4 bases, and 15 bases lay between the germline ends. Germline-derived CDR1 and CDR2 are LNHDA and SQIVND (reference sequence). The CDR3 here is CASSVGTQHYEQYF. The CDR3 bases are TGTGCCAGTAGTGTGGGGACCCAACATTACGAGCAGTACTTC.